Shown below are 4 T cell receptor beta chains from a single sample sequenced in a study of cytomegalovirus exposure and HLA in healthy donors. PCR primers comprised 60 Vbeta and 13 Jbeta primers. Sequencing was performed with immunoSEQ multiplex PCR; in TCRdb, only in-frame clones are kept and a portion is missing. The sample records some 190,000 clones, over 60% being singletons. The sequenced sample was PBMCs. These receptors were collected from a woman aged 35 to 49 in good health and CMV-seronegative.

The V call is TRBV19, the J call TRBJ1-1; D remains unclear. CDR1 and CDR2 from the germline V gene are LNHDA and SQIVND (reference sequence). This CDR3 comprises 14 residues. Deletions cut 7 bases from V and 5 bases from J, with 17 bases between. The CDR3 sequence is CASNWEGVRTEAFF. The CDR3 DNA reads as TGTGCCAGTAATTGGGAGGGAGTAAGGACTGAAGCTTTCTTT.

This clone was seen only a few times. The chain links TRBV15 to TRBJ2-6, with 7 bases that match TRBD1. CDR3 size: 15 residues. CDR1 and CDR2 (germline): LNHNV, YYDKDF (reference sequence). V lost 9 bases to trimming and J lost 2 bases; unmatched junction nucleotides: 7. CDR3 sequence: CATGHRGPGANVLTF. The CDR3 coding sequence is TGTGCCACTGGACACAGGGGTCCTGGGGCCAACGTCCTGACTTTC.

The J gene is TRBJ2-2, the V gene TRBV9; D is uncertain. Trimming pared 2 bases from V and 0 bases from J, leaving 8 bases between. The CDR3 covers 15 residues. Germline CDR1 and CDR2: SGDLS and YYNGEE. In nucleotides, the CDR3 is TGTGCCAGCAGCGTTTATCAGTCGAACACCGGGGAGCTGTTTTTT. This sequence encodes CASSVYQSNTGELFF. Together with reference TRBV9 and TRBJ2-2, the CDR3 gives the full variable domain: DSGVTQTPKHLITATGQRVTLRCSPRSGDLSVYWYQQSLDQGLQFLIQYYNGEERAKGNILERFSAQQFPDLHSELNLSSLELGDSALYFCASSVYQSNTGELFFGEGSRLTVL.

The J gene is TRBJ2-7, the V gene TRBV19; D may be TRBD1 (5 bases). CDR1 is LNHDA and CDR2 is SQIVND in the germline V gene (reference sequence). V lost 5 bases, J lost 5 bases, and 16 bases lay in between. This CDR3 contains 14 residues. The CDR3 protein is CASSYQGSMHEQYF. The CDR3 bases are TGTGCCAGTAGTTACCAGGGTTCGATGCACGAGCAGTACTTC.